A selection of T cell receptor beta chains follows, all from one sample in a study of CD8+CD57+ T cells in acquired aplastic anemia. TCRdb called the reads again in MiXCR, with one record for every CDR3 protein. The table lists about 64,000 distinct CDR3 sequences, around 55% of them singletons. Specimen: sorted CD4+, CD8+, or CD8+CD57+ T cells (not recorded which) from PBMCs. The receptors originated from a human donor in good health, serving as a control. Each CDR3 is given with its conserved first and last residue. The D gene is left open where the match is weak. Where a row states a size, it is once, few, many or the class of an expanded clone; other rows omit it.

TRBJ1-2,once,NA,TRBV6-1,CASSARGWDGYTF,TGTGCCAGCAGTGCCCGTGGGTGGGATGGCTACACCTTC
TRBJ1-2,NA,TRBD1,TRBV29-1,CSVAPGQGSGYTF,TGCAGCGTGGCACCGGGACAGGGGTCTGGCTACACCTTC
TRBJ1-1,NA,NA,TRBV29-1,CSVEFRDGRFAFF,TGCAGCGTTGAATTCCGGGATGGCCGTTTCGCTTTCTTT
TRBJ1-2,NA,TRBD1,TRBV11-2,CASSHRTGGSYGYTF,TGTGCCAGCAGCCACCGGACAGGGGGCAGCTATGGCTACACCTTC
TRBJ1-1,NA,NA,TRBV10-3,CAISRQENTEAFF,TGTGCCATCAGTCGACAGGAGAACACTGAAGCTTTCTTT
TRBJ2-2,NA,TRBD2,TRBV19,CASSRASGNTGELFF,TGTGCCAGTAGTCGGGCTAGCGGAAACACCGGGGAGCTGTTTTTT
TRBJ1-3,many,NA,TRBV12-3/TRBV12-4,CASRGTAGNTIYF,TGTGCCAGCAGGGGGACGGCTGGAAACACCATATATTTT
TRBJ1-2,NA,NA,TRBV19,CASSPRDINYGYTF,TGTGCCAGTAGTCCCCGGGACATTAACTATGGCTACACCTTC
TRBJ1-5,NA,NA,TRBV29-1,CSVAPGQHHSNQPQHF,TGCAGCGTGGCTCCGGGGCAACACCATAGCAATCAGCCCCAGCATTTT
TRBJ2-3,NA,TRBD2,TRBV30,CAWSAKGLAGGTDTQYF,TGTGCCTGGAGTGCAAAGGGACTAGCGGGGGGCACAGATACGCAGTATTTT